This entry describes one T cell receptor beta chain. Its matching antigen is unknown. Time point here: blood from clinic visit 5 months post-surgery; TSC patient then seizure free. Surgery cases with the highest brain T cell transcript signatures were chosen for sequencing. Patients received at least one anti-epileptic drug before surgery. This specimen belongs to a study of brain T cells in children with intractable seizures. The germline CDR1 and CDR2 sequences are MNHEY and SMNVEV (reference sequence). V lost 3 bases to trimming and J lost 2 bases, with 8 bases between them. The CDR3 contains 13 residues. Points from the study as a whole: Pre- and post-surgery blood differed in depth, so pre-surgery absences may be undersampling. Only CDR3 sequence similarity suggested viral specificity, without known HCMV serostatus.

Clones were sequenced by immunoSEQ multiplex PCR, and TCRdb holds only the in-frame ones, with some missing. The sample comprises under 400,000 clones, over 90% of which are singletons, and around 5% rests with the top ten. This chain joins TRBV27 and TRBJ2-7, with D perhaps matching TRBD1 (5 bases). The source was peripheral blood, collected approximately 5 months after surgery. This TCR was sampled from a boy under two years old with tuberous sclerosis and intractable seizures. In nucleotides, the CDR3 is TGTGCCAGCAGTTTCGCAGGGCCCTACGAGCAGTACTTC. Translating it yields CASSFAGPYEQYF.